The entry below describes one TCR beta chain. Its antigen is not identified. CDR1 is MNHEY and CDR2 is SMNVEV in the germline V gene (reference sequence). The CDR3 contains 12 residues. V gave up 6 bases and J gave up 6 bases; unmatched junction bases: 5. These data belong to a study of CD8+ T cells in alopecia areata. Study-level results: Compared with normal scalp, lesional scalp had higher clonality and more expanded CD8+ clones. Besides other cells, scalp samples also yield sequences of resident alphabeta T cells from normal skin.

It was cDNA, reverse transcribed from extracted RNA, that served as the sequencing template. Profiled with immunoSEQ multiplex PCR; TCRdb holds only in-frame clones, not every one. The sample gives 150,000 or so clones, 87% of which show up once; about 16% is in the top ten. The chain has TRBV27 and TRBJ2-7; the match to TRBD1 covers 7 bases. The specimen comprised CD8+ T cells sorted from blood, sampled at week 0. This sequence originates from a human donor with alopecia areata. The CDR3 here is CASRTGYSEQYF. For the CDR3, the DNA is TGTGCCAGCAGGACAGGGTACTCCGAGCAGTACTTC.